A single sample is the source of the 19 T cell receptor beta chains below, sequenced in a study of cytomegalovirus exposure and HLA in healthy donors (TCRdb year 2017). Library preparation used the immunoSEQ multiplex PCR assay. The multiplex PCR relied on a mix of 60 forward primers for TCR Vbeta segments and 13 reverse primers for TCR Jbeta segments. TCRdb re-hosts the immuneACCESS table, in-frame sequences only. Its copies lack some clones; in the studies checked, an unresolved V gene accounts for under half of them, and the cause for the rest is not known. This sample has about 150,000 clones in its table, and roughly 70% of those were observed once. The ten largest clonotypes hold about 9.4% of the sample. Specimen: PBMCs. Source of these receptors: a man aged 30 to 45 in good health and CMV-seropositive.

A few counts support this clone. The rearrangement links TRBV10-2 to TRBJ2-5, with 11 nucleotides matching TRBD2. Germline V CDR1 and CDR2: WSHSY, SAAADI. The J segment lost 0 bases and the V segment lost 5 bases, leaving 2 bases of the junction unmatched. CDR3 length: 15 residues. The CDR3 sequence is CASSRGLADQETQYF. As DNA, the CDR3 is TGCGCCAGCAGTAGGGGACTAGCGGACCAAGAGACCCAGTACTTC.

This clone was found a few times. J is TRBJ2-5 and V is TRBV4-2; 8 nucleotides line up with TRBD1. Trimming at V came to 2 bases and at J to 3 bases, leaving 17 bases not matched to a gene. The germline gives CDR1 LGHNA, CDR2 YNFKEQ. This CDR3 has 19 amino acids. The CDR3 sequence: CASSQKLGTGWGLEETQYF. CDR3 bases: TGTGCCAGCAGCCAAAAGCTGGGGACAGGTTGGGGGCTGGAAGAGACCCAGTACTTC.

A note on this clone: One end of the junction fails to match germline, which may point to a read error. The gene calls are TRBV10-3 and TRBJ2-7; no clear D gene. The CDR3 sequence is 12 residues long. Germline values: CDR1 ENHRY, CDR2 SYGVKD. The CDR3 loop is CAIGDGSYEQYF. As DNA, the CDR3 is TGTGCCATCGGTGACGGGTCCTACGAGCAGTACTTC.

This clone was seen a handful of times. This sequence joins TRBV5-6 and TRBJ2-7; D unresolved. Germline assignment: CDR1 SGHDT and CDR2 YYEEEE. CDR3 length: 12 amino acids. V gave up 0 bases and J gave up 2 bases, with 3 bases separating them. The CDR3 coding sequence is TGTGCCAGCAGCTTGGATACCTACGAGCAGTACTTC. Translating it yields CASSLDTYEQYF. Using reference TRBV5-6 and TRBJ2-7 for the parts outside the CDR3, the full variable domain is DAGVTQSPTHLIKTRGQQVTLRCSPKSGHDTVSWYQQALGQGPQFIFQYYEEEERQRGNFPDRFSGHQFPNYSSELNVNALLLGDSALYLCASSLDTYEQYFGPGTRLTVT.

This clone was observed a few times. The gene calls are TRBV30 and TRBJ1-5, with D uncertain. From germline, CDR1 is GTSNPN and CDR2 SVGIG (reference sequence). The CDR3 is made up of 14 amino acids. Between the trimmed V and J ends, which lost 3 bases and 2 bases, there was a span of 11 bases. The CDR3 sequence: CAWRGGLGNQPQHF. CDR3 nucleotides: TGTGCCTGGAGGGGCGGGCTCGGCAATCAGCCCCAGCATTTT.

This rearrangement joins TRBV7-6 to TRBJ2-6; D is possibly TRBD1 (5 bases). The V end lost 3 bases, the J end lost 0 bases, and 15 bases lay between the germline ends. CDR3 length equals 18 residues. Germline loops: CDR1 SGHVS, CDR2 FNYEAQ. CDR3 residues: CASSFGFTGSSGANVLTF. CDR3 sequence (DNA): TGTGCCAGCAGCTTTGGCTTTACAGGCTCCTCTGGGGCCAACGTCCTGACTTTC.

This clone has a handful of counts. This rearrangement joins TRBV6-5 to TRBJ2-7, with 7 bases that match TRBD1. This CDR3 comprises 15 residues. The germline V gene has CDR1 MNHEY and CDR2 SVGAGI. V trimming: 2 bases; J trimming: 2 bases; junction bases outside the gene matches: 6. In DNA form, the CDR3 reads TGTGCCAGCAGTTACGGGGACAGCCATCCCTACGAGCAGTACTTC. It specifies CASSYGDSHPYEQYF.

The V call is TRBV5-5, the J call TRBJ2-7, with D possibly matching TRBD1 (6 bases). With 0 bases removed from V and 3 bases from J, the gap between germline ends came to 13 bases. The germline gives CDR1 SGHKS, CDR2 YYEKEE (reference sequence). The CDR3 sequence is 15 residues long. This CDR3 reads CASSLEWSQGYEQYF. The CDR3, as DNA: TGTGCCAGCAGCTTGGAATGGTCACAGGGCTACGAGCAGTACTTC.

The chain links TRBV5-1 to TRBJ2-7, with D maybe TRBD1 (6 bases). The CDR3 is 15 amino acids. Germline V CDR1 and CDR2: SGHRS, YFSETQ. V was cut by 0 bases and J by 5 bases, with 15 bases left in between. This CDR3 is CASSLGGQTSHEQYF. As DNA, the CDR3 is TGCGCCAGCAGCTTGGGTGGACAGACCTCGCACGAGCAGTACTTC.

The chain carries TRBV27 and TRBJ2-5; 15 positions agree with TRBD2. CDR1 MNHEY and CDR2 SMNVEV come from the germline V gene (reference sequence). V was clipped by 5 bases and J by 2 bases; unmatched bases: 9. This CDR3 spans 18 amino acids. CDR3 bases: TGTGCCAGCAGTCTCGGACTAGCGGGAGGGACAAGTCAAGAGACCCAGTACTTC. Amino acids: CASSLGLAGGTSQETQYF.

This clone was seen a handful of times. The chain couples TRBV6-6 to TRBJ2-3, with D possibly matching TRBD2 (5 bases). The germline V gene has CDR1 MNHNY and CDR2 SVGAGI (reference sequence). Trimming removed 2 bases from V and 3 bases from J, with 15 bases in between. This CDR3 spans 16 amino acids. The CDR3 loop reads CASSYAGLAGTDTQYF. In DNA, the CDR3 is TGTGCCAGCAGTTACGCAGGCCTAGCTGGAACAGATACGCAGTATTTT.

This clone occurred a few times. The chain carries TRBV27 and TRBJ2-7; 7 positions agree with TRBD2. This CDR3 has 15 residues. J was trimmed by 4 bases and V by 2 bases; bases with no gene match: 8. Germline V CDR1 and CDR2: MNHEY, SMNVEV (reference sequence). CDR3 DNA: TGTGCCAGCAGTTTACAAGCGGGGCAAGATTACGAGCAGTACTTC. This encodes CASSLQAGQDYEQYF.

The chain employs TRBV14 and TRBJ2-2; 8 bases line up with TRBD2. The CDR3 spans 16 residues. Trimming at V came to 3 bases and at J to 6 bases, leaving 9 bases not matched to a gene. Germline CDR1 is SGHDN and CDR2 is FVKESK. The CDR3 DNA follows: TGTGCCAGCAGCCAGAGCGGGAGATGGGTGGCCGGGGAGCTGTTTTTT. Amino acid sequence: CASSQSGRWVAGELFF.

This chain uses TRBV7-6 with TRBJ2-5, with 11 bases lining up with TRBD2. The germline V gene encodes CDR1 SGHVS and CDR2 FNYEAQ. The J segment lost 1 base and the V segment lost 4 bases, leaving 5 bases of the junction unmatched. The CDR3 has 16 residues. CDR3 in DNA: TGTGCCAGCAGCTGGAGGGGGACTAGCGGCCAAGAGACCCAGTACTTC. Translated, it gives CASSWRGTSGQETQYF.

The genes are TRBV28 and TRBJ2-3, with 10 bases aligning to TRBD2. J lost 6 bases, V lost 6 bases, and 15 bases had no gene match. Per germline, CDR1 MDHEN and CDR2 SYDVKM. This CDR3 region has 17 residues. The CDR3, as DNA: TGTGCCAGCAGGAAGCTTGGGCTAGCGGGAGTAGGGGATACGCAGTATTTT. Protein sequence: CASRKLGLAGVGDTQYF.

The chain has TRBV30 and TRBJ1-1; D ambiguous. CDR3 size: 14 residues. V lost 3 bases to trimming and J lost 6 bases, with 17 bases between them. CDR1 and CDR2 from the germline V gene are GTSNPN and SVGIG (reference sequence). Written as DNA, the CDR3 is TGTGCCTGGAGCGCCTTTGGACCGAGGGCTGAAGCTTTCTTT. It yields the protein CAWSAFGPRAEAFF.

The chain links TRBV27 to TRBJ2-7; 8 positions agree with TRBD2. V was clipped by 1 base and J by 4 bases; unmatched bases: 6. The CDR3 sequence is 15 residues long. Germline values: CDR1 MNHEY, CDR2 SMNVEV (reference sequence). The CDR3 DNA sequence: TGTGCCAGCAGTTTATATAGCGGGAATTCTTACGAGCAGTACTTC. This gives the protein CASSLYSGNSYEQYF.

The chain couples TRBV28 to TRBJ2-3; tentative D call: TRBD2 (6 bases). The CDR3 sequence is 15 residues long. The germline V and J ends were trimmed by 8 bases and 4 bases, with 19 bases remaining between them. Germline values: CDR1 MDHEN, CDR2 SYDVKM. This CDR3 reads CASGDSGLRADTQYF. In DNA form, the CDR3 reads TGTGCCAGCGGAGATAGCGGTTTACGGGCAGATACGCAGTATTTT.

The chain has TRBV25-1 and TRBJ2-2; D might be TRBD1 (6 bases). Trimming cost V 6 bases and J 5 bases, with 19 bases left between them. Germline CDR1 MGHDK, CDR2 SYGVNS. The CDR3 is 16 amino acids. For the CDR3, the DNA is TGTGCCAGCAGCCCCGTACGGGACACTCAGACCGGGGAGCTGTTTTTT. Its translation: CASSPVRDTQTGELFF. Complete variable domain (other parts from reference TRBV25-1 and TRBJ2-2): EADIYQTPRYLVIGTGKKITLECSQTMGHDKMYWYQQDPGMELHLIHYSYGVNSTEKGDLSSESTVSRIRTEHFPLTLESARPSHTSQYLCASSPVRDTQTGELFFGEGSRLTVL.